This T cell receptor (beta chain) derives from a study of T-cell reconstitution after alpha-beta-depleted transplantation in children. This CDR3 is built from 13 residues. V lost 5 bases, J lost 3 bases, and 10 bases lay in between. CDR1 and CDR2 (germline): LNHDA, SQIVND (reference sequence). The TCRbeta library was prepared with unique molecular identifiers. TCRdb analysed the PCR reads with MiXCR anew, one entry per CDR3 protein. This repertoire shows roughly 500,000 distinct CDR3 sequences, about 16% found once; its top ten account for approximately 3%. The sample here was PBMCs from the stem cell graft donor, taken from the stem cell graft. The chain is built from TRBV19 and TRBJ1-1; D not certain. This TCR came from a human donor who donated a stem cell graft to a child with acute lymphoblastic leukemia. Here the CDR3 reads CASSRGDYTEAFF. DNA for the CDR3: TGTGCCAGTAGTCGCGGCGATTACACTGAAGCTTTCTTT.